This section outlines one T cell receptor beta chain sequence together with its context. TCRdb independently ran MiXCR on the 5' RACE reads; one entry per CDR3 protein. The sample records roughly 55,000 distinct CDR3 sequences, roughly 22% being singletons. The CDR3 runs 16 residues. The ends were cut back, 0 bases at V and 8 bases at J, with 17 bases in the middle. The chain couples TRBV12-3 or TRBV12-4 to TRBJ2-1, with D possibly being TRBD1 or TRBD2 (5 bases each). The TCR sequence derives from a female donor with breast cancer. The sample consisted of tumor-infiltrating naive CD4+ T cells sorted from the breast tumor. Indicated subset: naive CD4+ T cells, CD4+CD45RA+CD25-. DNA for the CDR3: TGTGCCAGCAGTTTAGCCGGGACCTTAGTTTACGATGAGCAGTTCTTC. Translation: CASSLAGTLVYDEQFF.